This TCR beta chain was recorded in a study of radiation and T cells in renal cell carcinoma (dated by TCRdb to between 2020 and 2021). Background for the entire study: The samples were obtained from a clinical trial, where primary renal cell carcinomas were treated with 15 Gy stereotactic body radiation therapy and then removed by nephrectomy 4 weeks afterward. In total, 50 or so samples underwent TCR beta sequencing: some 25 tumors plus 27 peripheral blood samples. In the approximately 57 samples combined, some 4,000,000 unique CDR3 nucleotide sequences were found, encoding approximately 2,800,000 unique CDR3 amino acid sequences.

Sample time point, as interpreted from the label and publication: baseline pretreatment blood. The sample's treatment or condition label is to be understood as: 15 Gy SBRT to primary tumor, nephrectomy 4 weeks later. To follow tumor-enriched clonotypes, peripheral blood was collected serially from radiation-treated patients at baseline and again at 2 weeks and 4 weeks after SBRT. Every patient's renal cell carcinoma showed clear cell pathology. The QIAamp DNA Blood Mini Kit (Qiagen) was used to prepare genomic DNA for TCR sequencing. Only samples passing all quality control checks were included in the analyses. General conclusions and limits of the study: In blood, the top tumor clonotypes increased between baseline and 2 weeks post-radiation and then shrank by 4 weeks, which suggests that tumor-resident clones expanded only transiently. The single-armed trial design could not address effects of radiation dose or scheduling on the TCR repertoire. Blood repertoire dynamics were not followed beyond 4 weeks after treatment. Because no pretreatment tumor biopsies were available, whether clonotypes were present in the tumor at baseline could not be determined.

Comments on this clone: What antigen it recognizes has not been identified. Within one base of it there is no much larger clone, and no base qualities were kept.

TCR beta libraries were generated from genomic DNA with the immunoSEQ kit, following the manufacturer's recommendations. To prepare libraries, a first multiplex PCR with proprietary primers was run, followed by a second PCR that added unique barcodes, and a bead cleanup was done after each round. Each sample batch included a kit-provided positive control reaction and a negative control reaction. The final libraries underwent checking on an Agilent 4200 TapeStation D1000 ScreenTape, volumetric pooling, and quantification by qPCR. An Illumina NextSeq500 fitted with a MidOutput 150-cycle cartridge performed the sequencing, running 156 Read1 cycles and 15 Index1 cycles with the kit's custom primers. The pooled library was loaded at around 0.98 pM, with a roughly 19% PhiX control spiked in. Turning to the authors' computational methods: Vendor-processed data were analyzed in R, and a clonotype was defined as all T cells sharing the same CDR3 nucleotide sequence. For clone abundance analyses, frequencies were normalized to the 10,000 most abundant clones per sample. Before analysis, public T cell clones were removed, and these numbered fewer than six per sample on average. A difference in abundance of at least 32-fold between compartments was used to define tumor-enriched and baseline blood-enriched clonotypes. Clonotypes expanded or contracted between blood time points were identified with a beta-binomial differential abundance model. The Baroni-Urbani and Buser coefficient was used to measure tumor-blood repertoire similarity, and groups were compared with two-tailed Wilcoxon tests in R. TCRdb carries this immuneACCESS record with in-frame sequences only. Its versions omit some clonotypes, under half of them owing to an unresolved V gene in the studies checked, with the rest unexplained. For V, J and clone size, that table is used; D and trimming come from the DNA. This sample has about 95,000 clones in its table, and 70% to 90% of those were observed once. About 7.9% of the sample lies in the top ten.

According to the germline V gene, CDR1 reads LGHNA and CDR2 reads YNFKEQ. The CDR3 goes from the cysteine to the phenylalanine over 15 residues. CDR3 DNA only is kept here, 45 bases in frame from base 1. V is pared back by 0 bases and J by 4 bases, with 12 bases lying between the germline termini. The chain joins TRBV4-2 to TRBJ1-2; the D segment could be TRBD1, given 5 matching bases. The clonotype comes from a man aged 50 to 60 with renal cell carcinoma. The sequencing used blood, collected from a patient whose treatment included radiotherapy and nephrectomy. The nucleotides are TGTGCCAGCAGCCAAGACAAACAGGAATTCTATGGCTACACCTTC. Its translation reads: CASSQDKQEFYGYTF.